This is a list of T cell receptor beta chains from one sample in a study of response to subunit inactivated influenza vaccine. TCRdb re-called the RT-PCR reads through MiXCR, storing one row per CDR3 protein. The sample consists of about 800,000 distinct CDR3 sequences, 21% of them appearing once. The sequencing here drew on PBMCs from blood, taken around 5 days after vaccination. The source of these receptors is a man aged 50-59 years who received an inactivated influenza vaccine. Both conserved end residues are part of each CDR3. Each record gives: J gene, clone size, D gene, V gene, CDR3 DNA, CDR3 protein. D genes are given only for firm matches. Size is stated for part of the rows, as once, few or many counts, or as a class when the clone is expanded.

TRBJ2-7 | - | - | TRBV7-6 | TGTGCCAGCAGCTTAGAGAACTCTTACTACTACGAGCAGTACTTC | CASSLENSYYYEQYF
TRBJ2-1 | - | - | TRBV7-3 | TGTGCCAGCAGCCAAGCGGATGAGCAGTTCTTC | CASSQADEQFF
TRBJ2-7 | few | - | TRBV10-3 | TGTGCCATCAGTGACCCGATAGCGGAGGAGCAGTACTTC | CAISDPIAEEQYF
TRBJ1-6 | few | TRBD1 | TRBV6-2/TRBV6-3 | TGTGCCAGCACCGAAACGACAGGGGTAGGATCACCCCTCCACTTT | CASTETTGVGSPLHF
TRBJ2-3 | - | TRBD2 | TRBV12-3/TRBV12-4 | TGTGCCAGCGCTAAGCGGAGCGGGAATGTGGCAGATACGCAGTATTTT | CASAKRSGNVADTQYF
TRBJ2-7 | few | TRBD1 | TRBV7-2 | TGTGCCAGCAGCCCGACGGGACAGGGAAACGAGCAGTACTTC | CASSPTGQGNEQYF
TRBJ1-5 | many | TRBD1 | TRBV12-3/TRBV12-4 | TGTGCCAGCAGTTCCGCCCGGGACAGGGTAGGTCAGCCCCAGCATTTT | CASSSARDRVGQPQHF
TRBJ1-5 | few | - | TRBV4-2 | TGTGCCAGCAGCCGAGTACAGGAGAATCAGCCCCAGCATTTT | CASSRVQENQPQHF
TRBJ2-7 | few | - | TRBV18 | TGTGCCAGCTCACCAGGGGCGAGCTCCTACGAGCAGTACTTC | CASSPGASSYEQYF
TRBJ2-1 | few | TRBD2 | TRBV20-1 | TGCAGTGCTAGAAGACTAGCGGGAGGAGTTGAGCAGTTCTTC | CSARRLAGGVEQFF
TRBJ1-6 | - | - | TRBV5-1 | TGCGCCAGCAGCTTTTTTGGGAATTCACCCCTCCACTTT | CASSFFGNSPLHF
TRBJ2-7 | once | - | TRBV10-3 | TGTGCCATCAGTCGAGGAGTCGGGGGAAGCGAGCAGTACTTC | CAISRGVGGSEQYF
TRBJ2-3 | - | - | TRBV20-1 | TGCAGTGCCTTGGACAACCCTAGCACAGATACGCAGTATTTT | CSALDNPSTDTQYF
TRBJ2-5 | - | - | TRBV10-3 | TGTGCCATCAGTGATCGTTCGCAGCGACAAGAGACCCAGTACTTC | CAISDRSQRQETQYF
TRBJ2-4 | - | - | TRBV4-3 | TGCGCCAGCAGCCAAGGGTTGGGTGGGGGAAACATTCAGTACTTC | CASSQGLGGGNIQYF
TRBJ1-5 | few | TRBD1 | TRBV4-1 | TGCGCCAGCAGCCCTTCACCGGGACAGTTAGCTGGTCAGCCCCAGCATTTT | CASSPSPGQLAGQPQHF
TRBJ2-7 | many | - | TRBV7-9 | TGTGCCAGCAGCTTAGCCCCAACTAACTACGAGCAGTACTTC | CASSLAPTNYEQYF